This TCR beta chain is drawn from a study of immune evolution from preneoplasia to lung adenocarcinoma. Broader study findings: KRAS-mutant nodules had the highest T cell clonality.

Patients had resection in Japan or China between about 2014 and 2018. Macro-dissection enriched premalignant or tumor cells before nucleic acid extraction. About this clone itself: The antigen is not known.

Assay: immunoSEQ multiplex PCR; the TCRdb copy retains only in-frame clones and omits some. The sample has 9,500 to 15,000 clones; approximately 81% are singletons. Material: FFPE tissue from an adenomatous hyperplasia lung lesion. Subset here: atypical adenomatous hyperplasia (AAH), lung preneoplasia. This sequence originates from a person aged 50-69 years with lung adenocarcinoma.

The CDR3, as DNA: TGTGCCAGCAAAGCGGGACAGGGGAAAGGGTTGAGCACTGAAGCTTTCTTT. Protein product: CASKAGQGKGLSTEAFF. J is TRBJ1-1 and V is TRBV5-4; 10 bases are a match to TRBD1. Germline V gene data show CDR1 as SGHNT and CDR2 as YYREEE (reference sequence). Unmatched junction bases numbered 15, after V lost 6 bases and J lost 4 bases. The CDR3 covers 17 residues.